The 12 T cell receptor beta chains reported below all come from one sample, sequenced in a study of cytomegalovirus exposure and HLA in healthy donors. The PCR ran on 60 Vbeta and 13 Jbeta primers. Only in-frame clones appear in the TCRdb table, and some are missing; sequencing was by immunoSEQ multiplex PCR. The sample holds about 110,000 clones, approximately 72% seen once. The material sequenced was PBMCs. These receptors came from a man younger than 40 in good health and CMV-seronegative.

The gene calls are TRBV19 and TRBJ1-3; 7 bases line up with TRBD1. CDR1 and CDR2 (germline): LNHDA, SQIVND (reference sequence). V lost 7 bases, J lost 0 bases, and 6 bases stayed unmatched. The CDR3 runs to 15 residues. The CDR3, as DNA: TGTGCCAGTATGCGGACAGGCCTCTCTGGAAACACCATATATTTT. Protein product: CASMRTGLSGNTIYF.

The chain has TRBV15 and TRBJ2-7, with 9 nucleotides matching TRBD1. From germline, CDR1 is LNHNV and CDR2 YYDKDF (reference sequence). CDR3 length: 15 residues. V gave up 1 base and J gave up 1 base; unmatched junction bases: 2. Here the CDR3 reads CATSRAGTGSYEQYF. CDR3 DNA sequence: TGTGCCACCAGCAGAGCCGGGACAGGGTCCTACGAGCAGTACTTC.

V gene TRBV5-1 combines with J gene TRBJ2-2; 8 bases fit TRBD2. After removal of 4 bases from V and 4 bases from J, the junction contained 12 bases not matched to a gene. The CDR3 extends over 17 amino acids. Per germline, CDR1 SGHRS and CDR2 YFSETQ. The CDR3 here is CASSKKRGLAGTGELFF. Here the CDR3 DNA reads TGCGCCAGCAGCAAAAAACGAGGACTAGCAGGCACCGGGGAGCTGTTTTTT.

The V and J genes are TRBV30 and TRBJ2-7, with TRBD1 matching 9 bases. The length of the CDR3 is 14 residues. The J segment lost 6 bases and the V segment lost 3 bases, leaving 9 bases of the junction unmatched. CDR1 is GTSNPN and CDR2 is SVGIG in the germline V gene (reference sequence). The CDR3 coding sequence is TGTGCCTGGAGCCCCCGACAGGGGGATTCCGAGCAGTACTTC. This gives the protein CAWSPRQGDSEQYF.

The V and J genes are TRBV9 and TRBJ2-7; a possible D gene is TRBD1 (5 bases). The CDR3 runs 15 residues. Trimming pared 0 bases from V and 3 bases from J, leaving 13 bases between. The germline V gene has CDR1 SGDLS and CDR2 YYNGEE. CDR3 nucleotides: TGTGCCAGCAGCGTAGGGCAGGGTCTGATCTACGAGCAGTACTTC. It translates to CASSVGQGLIYEQYF.

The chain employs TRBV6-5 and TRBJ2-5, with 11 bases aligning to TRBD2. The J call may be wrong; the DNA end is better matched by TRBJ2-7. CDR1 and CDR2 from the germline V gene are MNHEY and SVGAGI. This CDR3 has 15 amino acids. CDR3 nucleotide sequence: TGTGCCAGCAGTTACTCTAGCGGGGGGGCCTACGAGCAGTACTTC. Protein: CASSYSSGGAYEQYF.

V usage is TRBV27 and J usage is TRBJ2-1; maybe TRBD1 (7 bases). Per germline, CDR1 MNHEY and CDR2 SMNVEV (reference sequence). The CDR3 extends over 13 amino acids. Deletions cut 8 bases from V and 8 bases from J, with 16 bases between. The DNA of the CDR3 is TGTGCCAGCTTCCAGGGGGGAACACATGAGCAGTTCTTC. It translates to CASFQGGTHEQFF.

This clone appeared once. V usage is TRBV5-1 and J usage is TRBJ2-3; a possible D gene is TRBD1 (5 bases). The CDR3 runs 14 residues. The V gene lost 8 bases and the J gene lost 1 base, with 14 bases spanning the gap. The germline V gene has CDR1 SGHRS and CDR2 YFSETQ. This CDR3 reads CASGLGQRTDTQYF. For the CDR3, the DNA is TGCGCCAGTGGGCTTGGACAACGCACAGATACGCAGTATTTT.

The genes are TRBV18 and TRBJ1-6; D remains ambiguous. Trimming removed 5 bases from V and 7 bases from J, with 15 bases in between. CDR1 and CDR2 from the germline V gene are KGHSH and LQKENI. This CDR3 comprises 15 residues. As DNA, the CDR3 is TGTGCCAGCTCATCAGAGACACTTGACAATTCACCCCTCCACTTT. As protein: CASSSETLDNSPLHF.

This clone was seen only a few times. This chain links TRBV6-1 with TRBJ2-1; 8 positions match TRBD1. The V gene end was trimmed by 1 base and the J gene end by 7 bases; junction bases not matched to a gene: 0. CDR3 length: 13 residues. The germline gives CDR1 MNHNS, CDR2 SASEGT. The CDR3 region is CASSEGDRNEQFF. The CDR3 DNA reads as TGTGCCAGCAGTGAAGGGGACAGGAATGAGCAGTTCTTC.

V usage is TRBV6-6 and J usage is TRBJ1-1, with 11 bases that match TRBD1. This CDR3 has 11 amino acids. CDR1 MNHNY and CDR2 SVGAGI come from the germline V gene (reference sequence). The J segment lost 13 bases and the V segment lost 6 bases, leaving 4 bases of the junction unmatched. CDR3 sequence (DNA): TGTGCCAGCAGCTCGGGACAGGGGGATTTCTTT. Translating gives CASSSGQGDFF.

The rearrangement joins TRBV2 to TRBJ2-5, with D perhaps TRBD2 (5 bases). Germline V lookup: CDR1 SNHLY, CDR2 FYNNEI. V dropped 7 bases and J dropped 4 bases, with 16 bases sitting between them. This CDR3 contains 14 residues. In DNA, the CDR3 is TGTGCCAGCATCGACGGGCTAGCCGCAGAGACCCAGTACTTC. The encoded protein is CASIDGLAAETQYF. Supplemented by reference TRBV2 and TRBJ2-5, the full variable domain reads EPEVTQTPSHQVTQMGQEVILRCVPISNHLYFYWYRQILGQKVEFLVSFYNNEISEKSEIFDDQFSVERPDGSNFTLKIRSTKLEDSAMYFCASIDGLAAETQYFGPGTRLLVL.